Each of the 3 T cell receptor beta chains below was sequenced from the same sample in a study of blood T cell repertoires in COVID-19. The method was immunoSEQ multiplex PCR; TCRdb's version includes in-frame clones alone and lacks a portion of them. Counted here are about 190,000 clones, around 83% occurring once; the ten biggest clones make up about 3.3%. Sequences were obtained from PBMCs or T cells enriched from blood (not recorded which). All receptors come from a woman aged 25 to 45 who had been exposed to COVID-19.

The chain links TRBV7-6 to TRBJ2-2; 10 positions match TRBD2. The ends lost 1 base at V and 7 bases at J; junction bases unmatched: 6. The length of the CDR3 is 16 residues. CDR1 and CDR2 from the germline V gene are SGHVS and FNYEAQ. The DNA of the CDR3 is TGTGCCAGCAGCTTAGGAGCGGGGGGGCCAGACGGGGAGCTGTTTTTT. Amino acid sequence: CASSLGAGGPDGELFF.

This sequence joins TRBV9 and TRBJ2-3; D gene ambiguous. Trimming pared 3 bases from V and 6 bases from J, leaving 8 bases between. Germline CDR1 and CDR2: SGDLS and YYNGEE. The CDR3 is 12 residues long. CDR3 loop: CASSATGDTQYF. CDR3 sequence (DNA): TGTGCCAGCAGCGCGACCGGGGATACGCAGTATTTT.

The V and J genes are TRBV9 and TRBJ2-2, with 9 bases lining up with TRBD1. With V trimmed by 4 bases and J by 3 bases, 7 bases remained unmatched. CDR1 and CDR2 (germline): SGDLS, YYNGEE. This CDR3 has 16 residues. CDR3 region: CASSPRTGEYTGELFF. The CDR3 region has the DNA TGTGCCAGCAGCCCCCGGACAGGGGAGTACACCGGGGAGCTGTTTTTT. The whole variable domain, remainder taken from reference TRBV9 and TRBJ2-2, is DSGVTQTPKHLITATGQRVTLRCSPRSGDLSVYWYQQSLDQGLQFLIQYYNGEERAKGNILERFSAQQFPDLHSELNLSSLELGDSALYFCASSPRTGEYTGELFFGEGSRLTVL.